The 24 T cell receptor beta chains given below trace back to one sample, sequenced in a study of molecular identifiers for immune sequencing clone quantification (dated by TCRdb to the late 2010s). To prepare the library, PCR was applied. Sequencer: NextSeq 500. The public reads were quality trimmed at Q25 with fastp and then assembled into clones with MiXCR by TCRdb, keeping productive beta chains. Rows are unified per CDR3 protein, each entry keeping the most common DNA and genes. Here the sample has 40,000 to 65,000 distinct CDR3 sequences; about a third occur a single time. The ten largest account for approximately 4.2% of the sample. The source material was naive CD8+ T cells from blood, with Jurkat cell RNA spiked in. The cell subset or site label, as the study defines it: FACS-sorted CD8+CD4-CCR7+CD45RA+ naive T cells. The receptors here all came from a human donor in good health. Some libraries in this study had Jurkat cell RNA spiked in.

Note on this clonotype: This sequence may be a read error, since a much larger clone differs from it by one base. V gene TRBV6-2 or TRBV6-3 combines with J gene TRBJ2-4; D is undetermined. CDR1 MNHEY and CDR2 SVGEGT come from the germline V gene. This CDR3 contains 13 residues. The CDR3, as DNA: TGTGCCAGCAGTTACGACACCAAAAACAATCAGTACTTC. Amino acid sequence: CASSYDTKNNQYF.

The CDR3 protein is CATSDFWQEDQETQYF. CDR3 DNA: TGTGCCACCAGTGATTTTTGGCAGGAGGACCAAGAGACCCAGTACTTC. This chain joins TRBV24-1 and TRBJ2-5; a possible D gene is TRBD2 (5 bases). The CDR3 is made up of 16 amino acids. V shed 1 base and J shed 0 bases, with 11 bases lying between them. Germline V lookup: CDR1 KGHDR, CDR2 SFDVKD.

This clonotype was detected only a few times. The V and J genes are TRBV10-3 and TRBJ1-4; D is uncertain. This CDR3 is built from 15 residues. The germline V gene encodes CDR1 ENHRY and CDR2 SYGVKD. V shed 2 bases and J shed 8 bases, with 15 bases lying between them. CDR3 sequence (DNA): TGTGCCATCAGTGAGGTTTTTGGCTCAGGCGAAAAACTGTTTTTT. It codes for CAISEVFGSGEKLFF.

This clonotype was counted many times. The junction does not match germline at one end; this may be a read error. The chain carries TRBV7-7 and TRBJ2-3, with D perhaps matching TRBD1 (6 bases). Germline loops: CDR1 SSHAT, CDR2 FNYEAQ (reference sequence). The CDR3 totals 14 residues. The CDR3 protein is CASSEDRSTDTQYF. DNA for the CDR3: TGTGCTAGCAGCGAAGACAGGAGCACAGATACGCAGTATTTT.

V gene TRBV12-3 or TRBV12-4 combines with J gene TRBJ2-6; no definite D call. The ends were cut back, 5 bases at V and 0 bases at J, with 17 bases in the middle. The CDR3 spans 18 residues. CDR3: CASSPNREKASGANVLTF. The CDR3 DNA is TGTGCCAGCAGTCCCAACAGAGAAAAAGCCTCTGGGGCCAACGTCCTGACTTTC.

As regards this clonotype: The conserved phenylalanine or tryptophan is not found at the CDR3 terminus, so this likely reflects a read error. The CDR3 sequence is CASKEPRSWETQYI. DNA of the CDR3: TGTGCCAGCAAAGAGCCCCGGTCCTGGGAGACCCAGTACATC. The chain is built from TRBV7-9 and TRBJ2-5; D not certain. The CDR3 runs to 14 residues. V was pared by 7 bases and J by 5 bases, with 17 bases between. Germline V gene lookup returns CDR1 SEHNR and CDR2 FQNEAQ (reference sequence).

This clonotype occurred a few times. This rearrangement joins TRBV10-3 to TRBJ2-2, with D unresolved. CDR1 is ENHRY and CDR2 is SYGVKD in the germline V gene. The CDR3 sequence is 14 residues long. The V gene lost 3 bases and the J gene lost 3 bases, with 8 bases spanning the gap. CDR3 DNA: TGTGCCATCAGTGATCCACAGTACACCGGGGAGCTGTTTTTT. Protein product: CAISDPQYTGELFF.

The chain's CDR3 is CASSATSSYDTQYF. The DNA for the CDR3 is TGTGCCAGCAGTGCTACTAGCTCTTACGATACGCAGTATTTT. The chain has TRBV2 and TRBJ2-3, with TRBD2 as a possible D gene (6 bases). Germline assignment: CDR1 SNHLY and CDR2 FYNNEI. The CDR3 runs to 14 residues. V dropped 4 bases and J dropped 6 bases, with 14 bases sitting between them.

For this clonotype: A read error may explain this, as a much larger clone is one base away. This sequence joins TRBV9 and TRBJ2-3; tentative D call: TRBD2 (5 bases). This CDR3 region has 16 residues. The germline V gene has CDR1 SGDLS and CDR2 YYNGEE. CDR3 nucleotides: TGTGTCAGCAGCGGAGTCAGCGCAACTAGCACAGATACGCAGTATTTT. This encodes CVSSGVSATSTDTQYF. Supplemented by reference TRBV9 and TRBJ2-3, the full variable domain reads DSGVTQTPKHLITATGQRVTLRCSPRSGDLSVYWYQQSLDQGLQFLIQYYNGEERAKGNILERFSAQQFPDLHSELNLSSLELGDSALYFCVSSGVSATSTDTQYFGPGTRLTVL.

The chain combines TRBV6-5 with TRBJ2-1; weak D call: TRBD2 (8 bases). The V gene lost 3 bases and the J gene lost 9 bases, with 15 bases spanning the gap. There are 14 residues in the CDR3. Germline CDR1 and CDR2: MNHEY and SVGAGI. The CDR3, as DNA: TGTGCCAGCAGTTATGGACTAGCAGGGGGTGAGCAGTTCTTC. Translation gives CASSYGLAGGEQFF.

The chain joins TRBV2 to TRBJ1-2; no clear D gene. Per germline, CDR1 SNHLY and CDR2 FYNNEI. The V end lost 6 bases, the J end lost 0 bases, and 5 bases lay between the germline ends. The CDR3 spans 12 residues. The CDR3 nucleotides are TGTGCCAGCAGACAGACTAACTATGGCTACACCTTC. Its translation is CASRQTNYGYTF.

This clonotype came up many times. The V gene is TRBV20-1, the J gene TRBJ2-7, with D unclear. CDR3 length equals 12 residues. Germline V gives CDR1 DFQATT, CDR2 SNEGSKA (reference sequence). Trimming pared 2 bases from V and 4 bases from J, leaving 9 bases between. In nucleotides, the CDR3 is TGCAGTGCTAGACCCGCCCGTTACGAGCAGTACTTC. This translates into CSARPARYEQYF.

This clonotype was seen a few times. The V and J genes are TRBV7-8 and TRBJ2-5; a weak D match, TRBD1 (6 bases). V was pared by 6 bases and J by 2 bases, with 19 bases between. The CDR3 extends over 16 amino acids. The germline V gene has CDR1 SGHVS and CDR2 FQNEAQ. The CDR3 protein is CASSYVIGGGQETQYF. CDR3 nucleotide sequence: TGTGCCAGCAGTTACGTGATAGGGGGTGGGCAAGAGACCCAGTACTTC.

This chain connects TRBV12-3 or TRBV12-4 to TRBJ2-7, with D perhaps matching TRBD1 (6 bases). V lost 4 bases and J lost 3, with 10 bases in between. The CDR3 is 13 amino acids. This chain's CDR3 is CASSWARGYEQYF. CDR3 nucleotide sequence: TGTGCCAGCAGTTGGGCCAGGGGCTACGAGCAGTACTTC.

This clonotype was seen just once. In DNA, the CDR3 is TGTGCCAGCAGCCTAGGGAAGGGAGGGGTCGACACTGAAGCTTTCTTT. Translated: CASSLGKGGVDTEAFF. The V and J genes are TRBV14 and TRBJ1-1, with D possibly TRBD1 on 5 matching bases. CDR1 is SGHDN and CDR2 is FVKESK in the germline V gene. CDR3 length: 16 amino acids. V lost 4 bases to trimming and J lost 3 bases, with 18 bases between them. The complete variable domain, with remaining parts taken from reference TRBV14 and TRBJ1-1, reads EAGVTQFPSHSVIEKGQTVTLRCDPISGHDNLYWYRRVMGKEIKFLLHFVKESKQDESGMPNNRFLAERTGGTYSTLKVQPAELEDSGVYFCASSLGKGGVDTEAFFGQGTRLTVV.

On this clonotype: A much larger clone lies a single base off, so this may be a read error. The chain combines TRBV4-2 with TRBJ2-7, with D hard to call. V was pared by 8 bases and J by 7 bases, with 18 bases between. CDR1 and CDR2 from the germline V gene are LGHNA and YNFKEQ. The CDR3 is made up of 13 amino acids. The CDR3 region has the DNA TGTGCCAGCTGCCGCGGCAGAGCTGAAGAGCAGTACTTC. It translates to CASCRGRAEEQYF.

Regarding this clonotype: A much larger clone lies a single base off, so this may be a read error. The chain joins TRBV28 to TRBJ1-4; D not resolved. The CDR3 is 17 residues long. The germline V gene has CDR1 MDHEN and CDR2 SYDVKM. Trimming shortened V by 4 bases and J by 7 bases, and 22 bases separated the two germline ends. CDR3 coding DNA: TGTGCCAGCAGTTGGCTGGGAGTCCAGCCTGGAGGTGAAAAACTGTTTTTT. It is translated as CASSWLGVQPGGEKLFF.

This clonotype was seen at least ten times. The V and J genes are TRBV28 and TRBJ2-7; D assignment may be TRBD1 or TRBD2 (6 bases each). The germline V gene has CDR1 MDHEN and CDR2 SYDVKM. V dropped 4 bases and J dropped 5 bases, with 15 bases sitting between them. The CDR3 runs 14 residues. The CDR3 spells CASSYGGGVNEQYF. In DNA, the CDR3 is TGTGCCAGCAGTTACGGGGGCGGGGTGAACGAGCAGTACTTC.

For this clonotype: Compared with germline, one end of the junction differs, possibly owing to a read error. This rearrangement joins TRBV15 to TRBJ1-2; D is unresolved. The length of the CDR3 is 16 residues. The germline gives CDR1 LNHNV, CDR2 YYDKDF (reference sequence). CDR3 region: CATSRDKGSSNYGFTF. The CDR3 nucleotides read TGTGCCACCAGCAGAGATAAGGGATCCTCTAACTATGGCTTCACCTTC.

Of note for this clonotype: This likely comes from a read error, as the CDR3 has no conserved phenylalanine or tryptophan at its end. The chain employs TRBV29-1 and TRBJ1-5; D is uncertain. Germline CDR1 and CDR2: SQVTM and ANQGSEA. V was cut by 6 bases and J by 3 bases, with 12 bases left in between. CDR3 size: 13 residues. For the CDR3, the DNA is TGCAGCGTCCTCCTAGGTAACAATCAGCCCCAGCATTCT. It codes for CSVLLGNNQPQHS.

This sequence joins TRBV19 and TRBJ2-7, with 9 bases aligning to TRBD2. In germline, CDR1 is LNHDA, CDR2 SQIVND (reference sequence). The CDR3 is 14 residues long. V lost 3 bases to trimming and J lost 4 bases; unmatched junction nucleotides: 4. The CDR3 loop reads CASSMSSGTYEQYF. The CDR3 bases are TGTGCCAGTAGTATGTCTAGCGGGACTTACGAGCAGTACTTC.

This clonotype showed up many times. The CDR3 nucleotides read TGTGCCAGCAGACCCCACCCCCGCAGGGCGGTTTACAATCAGCCCCAGCATTTT. Translated, it gives CASRPHPRRAVYNQPQHF. The chain employs TRBV28 and TRBJ1-5, with a weak D call TRBD1 (5 bases). Trimming shortened V by 6 bases and J by 3 bases, and 24 bases separated the two germline ends. The CDR3 totals 18 residues. Germline V gives CDR1 MDHEN, CDR2 SYDVKM.

This chain joins TRBV28 and TRBJ1-1; D remains ambiguous. V was cut by 3 bases and J by 1 base, with 9 bases left in between. Germline V CDR1 and CDR2: MDHEN, SYDVKM. The length of the CDR3 is 14 residues. CDR3 bases: TGTGCCAGCAGTTTGGAAACAGAGAACACTGAAGCTTTCTTT. Translated, it gives CASSLETENTEAFF. The variable domain in full, completed from reference TRBV28 and TRBJ1-1, reads DVKVTQSSRYLVKRTGEKVFLECVQDMDHENMFWYRQDPGLGLRLIYFSYDVKMKEKGDIPEGYSVSREKKERFSLILESASTNQTSMYLCASSLETENTEAFFGQGTRLTVV.

This clonotype has ten or more counts. This chain uses TRBV7-6 with TRBJ2-3, with 9 bases fitting TRBD2. The length of the CDR3 is 16 residues. Per germline, CDR1 SGHVS and CDR2 FNYEAQ. V trimming: 2 bases; J trimming: 1 base; junction bases outside the gene matches: 4. The CDR3: CASSLIQRGGTDTQYF. Written as DNA, the CDR3 is TGTGCCAGCAGCTTAATCCAGCGGGGGGGCACAGATACGCAGTATTTT.